The 16 T cell receptor beta chains below all came from one sample that was sequenced in a study of cytomegalovirus exposure and HLA in healthy donors. In the PCR, 60 Vbeta and 13 Jbeta primers were used. Profiled with immunoSEQ multiplex PCR; TCRdb holds only in-frame clones, not every one. This sample has 90,000 to 100,000 clones, with less than 80% found just once. What was sequenced was PBMCs. These receptors were taken from a boy aged 5-17 years in good health and CMV-seropositive.

This chain links TRBV29-1 with TRBJ2-6; D possibly corresponds to TRBD2 (6 bases). This CDR3 region has 16 residues. The germline V gene has CDR1 SQVTM and CDR2 ANQGSEA. As DNA, the CDR3 is TGCCTGGAGGGAGGCGGAAAAAACTCTGGGGCCAACGTCCTGACTTTC. It specifies CLEGGGKNSGANVLTF.

The chain is built from TRBV9 and TRBJ1-1; D may be TRBD1 (6 bases). CDR3 length: 15 residues. With 0 bases removed from V and 4 bases from J, the gap between germline ends came to 13 bases. Germline V gene data show CDR1 as SGDLS and CDR2 as YYNGEE. The CDR3 DNA follows: TGTGCCAGCAGCGTAGGGTCGGGGGGCGGCACTGAAGCTTTCTTT. This gives the protein CASSVGSGGGTEAFF.

The rearrangement joins TRBV7-8 to TRBJ1-2; unclear D gene. Germline CDR1 SGHVS, CDR2 FQNEAQ. Trimming removed 1 base at V and 8 bases at J, with 14 bases between. This CDR3 is built from 14 residues. The CDR3 loop reads CASSLVQPASGYTF. The CDR3 region has the DNA TGTGCCAGCAGCTTAGTCCAGCCAGCTAGCGGCTACACCTTC. The full variable domain, its missing parts supplied by reference TRBV7-8 and TRBJ1-2, is GAGVSQSPRYKVAKRGQDVALRCDPISGHVSLFWYQQALGQGPEFLTYFQNEAQLDKSGLPSDRFFAERPEGSVSTLKIQRTQQEDSAVYLCASSLVQPASGYTFGSGTRLTVV.

This clone was found a few times. J is TRBJ2-7 and V is TRBV5-6, with D possibly being TRBD2 (6 bases). The CDR3 runs to 15 residues. CDR1 is SGHDT, CDR2 YYEEEE, per germline. V lost 6 bases to trimming and J lost 0 bases, with 16 bases between them. CDR3 sequence: CASNSRREASYEQYF. CDR3 nucleotide sequence: TGTGCCAGCAACTCAAGAAGGGAGGCCTCCTACGAGCAGTACTTC.

This clone showed up just a few times. The chain has TRBV4-3 and TRBJ2-2; 7 bases are a match to TRBD1. The CDR3 extends over 17 amino acids. Looked up from germline, CDR1 is LGHNA and CDR2 is YSLEER. With V trimmed by 4 bases and J by 6 bases, 14 bases remained unmatched. The CDR3 coding sequence is TGCGCCAGCAGCCCCACGGTCCAGACAGGGCGGGCCGGGGAGCTGTTTTTT. This translates into CASSPTVQTGRAGELFF.

V gene TRBV20-1 combines with J gene TRBJ2-5; D is unclear. Germline CDR1 DFQATT, CDR2 SNEGSKA (reference sequence). The CDR3 extends over 11 amino acids. V gave up 2 bases and J gave up 2 bases, with 3 bases separating them. Here the CDR3 reads CSARQQETQYF. The DNA for the CDR3 is TGCAGTGCTAGACAGCAAGAGACCCAGTACTTC.

The chain has TRBV27 and TRBJ1-2, with TRBD1 identical over 11 bases. Looked up from germline, CDR1 is MNHEY and CDR2 is SMNVEV (reference sequence). The CDR3 length is 15 residues. After removal of 2 bases from V and 2 bases from J, the junction contained 1 base not matched to a gene. In DNA, the CDR3 is TGTGCCAGCAGTTTACGGACAGGGGGCAACTATGGCTACACCTTC. It specifies CASSLRTGGNYGYTF.

This chain connects TRBV7-6 to TRBJ1-1; D is unclear. Germline V gives CDR1 SGHVS, CDR2 FNYEAQ. The CDR3 covers 14 residues. V lost 2 bases to trimming and J lost 5 bases, with 12 bases between them. The CDR3: CASSLIRRNTEAFF. Here the CDR3 DNA reads TGTGCCAGCAGCTTAATCCGGCGGAATACTGAAGCTTTCTTT.

This clone appeared a few times. The chain is built from TRBV6-1 and TRBJ2-7; D possibly corresponds to TRBD1 (7 bases). The germline V gene has CDR1 MNHNS and CDR2 SASEGT. Trimming shortened V by 8 bases and J by 0 bases, and 11 bases separated the two germline ends. The CDR3 is made up of 13 amino acids. The CDR3 DNA reads TGTGCCAGCTGGGGGGACAGCTCCTACGAGCAGTACTTC. Translating gives CASWGDSSYEQYF.

The chain joins TRBV18 to TRBJ2-1, with 9 bases matching TRBD1. The CDR3 has 15 residues. In germline, CDR1 is KGHSH, CDR2 LQKENI. Losses at the gene ends were 4 bases for V and 8 bases for J; bases not matched to a gene: 9. In DNA form, the CDR3 reads TGTGCCAGCTCACATGGGACAGGGATTACGGATGAGCAGTTCTTC. Protein sequence: CASSHGTGITDEQFF.

J is TRBJ1-2 and V is TRBV30, with a tentative D call TRBD1 (5 bases). Germline values: CDR1 GTSNPN, CDR2 SVGIG (reference sequence). The CDR3 covers 13 residues. V was shortened by 0 bases and J by 6 bases, with 11 bases between the two germline ends. The CDR3 loop is CAWSVGGVDGYTF. The CDR3 coding sequence is TGTGCCTGGAGTGTCGGGGGAGTCGATGGCTACACCTTC. Together with reference TRBV30 and TRBJ1-2, the CDR3 gives the full variable domain: SQTIHQWPATLVQPVGSPLSLECTVEGTSNPNLYWYRQAAGRGLQLLFYSVGIGQISSEVPQNLSASRPQDRQFILSSKKLLLSDSGFYLCAWSVGGVDGYTFGSGTRLTVV.

The V call is TRBV5-1, the J call TRBJ2-3; 10 positions match TRBD2. Germline CDR1 SGHRS, CDR2 YFSETQ. V trimming: 4 bases; J trimming: 1 base; junction bases outside the gene matches: 6. The CDR3 contains 16 residues. CDR3 region: CASSVALAGGTDTQYF. The CDR3 region has the DNA TGCGCCAGCAGCGTGGCCCTAGCGGGGGGCACAGATACGCAGTATTTT. Full variable domain (remainder filled in from reference TRBV5-1 and TRBJ2-3): KAGVTQTPRYLIKTRGQQVTLSCSPISGHRSVSWYQQTPGQGLQFLFEYFSETQRNKGNFPGRFSGRQFSNSRSEMNVSTLELGDSALYLCASSVALAGGTDTQYFGPGTRLTVL.

The chain's CDR3 is CASSPRQGLATTDTQYF. In nucleotides, the CDR3 is TGTGCCAGCAGCCCTCGGCAAGGACTAGCCACGACAGATACGCAGTATTTT. The gene calls are TRBV9 and TRBJ2-3; TRBD2 agrees at 8 bases. V shed 4 bases, J shed 3 bases, and the junction held 13 bases outside the gene matches. Germline assignment: CDR1 SGDLS and CDR2 YYNGEE. The CDR3 has 17 residues.

V and J are TRBV6-5 and TRBJ1-3; tentative D call: TRBD1 (5 bases). The CDR3 loop spans 14 amino acids. Trimming cost V 5 bases and J 4 bases, with 12 bases left between them. The germline CDR1 and CDR2 sequences are MNHEY and SVGAGI. The chain's CDR3 is CASSPSRGGNTIYF. CDR3 bases: TGTGCCAGCAGTCCCTCTAGGGGCGGAAACACCATATATTTT.

A few counts support this clone. J is TRBJ1-5 and V is TRBV19; 9 bases are a match to TRBD1. The junction had 10 bases not matched to a gene; V was cut back by 3 bases and J by 4 bases. Germline V gene sequence: CDR1 LNHDA, CDR2 SQIVND (reference sequence). CDR3 length equals 17 residues. The CDR3 here is CASSISITGGLNQPQHF. CDR3 DNA sequence: TGTGCCAGTAGTATTTCCATAACAGGGGGCTTAAATCAGCCCCAGCATTTT.

This clone was found a few times. This chain connects TRBV5-6 to TRBJ1-1, with D perhaps matching TRBD1 (5 bases). Germline V gives CDR1 SGHDT, CDR2 YYEEEE. V lost 4 bases, J lost 1 base, and 11 bases lay in between. This CDR3 has 14 residues. The CDR3 loop reads CASSEWGGNTEAFF. The CDR3 DNA reads as TGTGCCAGCAGCGAATGGGGGGGGAACACTGAAGCTTTCTTT.